These T cell receptor beta chains were read from a single sample in a study of CD8+ T cells in alopecia areata. Clones were read by immunoSEQ multiplex PCR, and TCRdb kept only the in-frame ones, dropping some. The sample consists of about 250,000 clones, 60% of them appearing once. Sequencing was performed on CD4+ T cells sorted from blood, taken between weeks 51 and 52, from a patient treated with tofacitinib. The receptor source for this set is a human donor with alopecia areata. CDR3s include the opening cysteine and the closing phenylalanine or tryptophan. Fields, in order: J gene, V gene, clone size, D gene, CDR3 DNA, CDR3 protein. The D gene is left open where the match is weak. Clone size is shown for a subset of rows, as once, few, many or a class of expanded clone.

j_call: TRBJ1-6; v_call: TRBV4-1; clone_size: few; d_call: .; cdr3_nt: TGCGCCAGCAGCCAAGACCCTCAGATGCCCCTCCACTTT; cdr3_aa: CASSQDPQMPLHF
j_call: TRBJ2-5; v_call: TRBV7-9; clone_size: .; d_call: .; cdr3_nt: TGTGCCAGCAGCTTCACGGTCCAAGAGACCCAGTACTTC; cdr3_aa: CASSFTVQETQYF
j_call: TRBJ2-3; v_call: TRBV5-1; clone_size: .; d_call: .; cdr3_nt: TGCGCCAGTCAACACAGGGCCCAAGGAGATACGCAGTATTTT; cdr3_aa: CASQHRAQGDTQYF
j_call: TRBJ2-5; v_call: TRBV7-9; clone_size: .; d_call: TRBD1; cdr3_nt: TGTGCCAGCAGCTTAGCCGCAGGGGGCGAGACCCAGTACTTC; cdr3_aa: CASSLAAGGETQYF
j_call: TRBJ2-5; v_call: TRBV4-1; clone_size: .; d_call: TRBD2; cdr3_nt: TGCGCCAGCAGCCACTTAGCGGGGGGGCAGGAGACCCAGTACTTC; cdr3_aa: CASSHLAGGQETQYF
j_call: TRBJ2-1; v_call: TRBV14; clone_size: .; d_call: TRBD2; cdr3_nt: TGTGCCAGCAACCTAGCGGGGGGATACAATGAGCAGTTCTTC; cdr3_aa: CASNLAGGYNEQFF
j_call: TRBJ2-3; v_call: TRBV4-3; clone_size: few; d_call: .; cdr3_nt: TGCGCCAGCAGCCTCACCTTCCCCGCTGATACGCAGTATTTT; cdr3_aa: CASSLTFPADTQYF
j_call: TRBJ2-7; v_call: TRBV29-1; clone_size: .; d_call: .; cdr3_nt: TGCAGCGTTGACGCGGGGGCGAGCTACGAGCAGTACTTC; cdr3_aa: CSVDAGASYEQYF
j_call: TRBJ2-3; v_call: TRBV5-1; clone_size: .; d_call: TRBD2; cdr3_nt: TGCGCCAGCAGCCCGAGGACTAGCGGGGTCCTCCCCCCAGATACGCAGTATTTT; cdr3_aa: CASSPRTSGVLPPDTQYF
j_call: TRBJ2-2; v_call: TRBV9; clone_size: .; d_call: .; cdr3_nt: TGTGCCAGCAGCAAAACCGGGACGGCGAACACCGGGGAGCTGTTTTTT; cdr3_aa: CASSKTGTANTGELFF